This entry lists 5 T cell receptor beta chains sequenced from one sample in a study of blood T cell repertoires in COVID-19. Measured with immunoSEQ multiplex PCR; TCRdb has only the in-frame clones, and not every one. The table has 300,000 to 400,000 clones, about 83% seen once. Sequencing input: peripheral blood. The source of these receptors is a man younger than 45 with active or convalescent COVID-19.

The chain uses TRBV11-2 and TRBJ2-3; D uncertain. The CDR3 contains 11 residues. Germline V gives CDR1 SGHAT, CDR2 FQNNGV. The germline V and J ends were trimmed by 5 bases and 2 bases, with 2 bases remaining between them. The CDR3 loop is CASSHTDTQYF. The CDR3 region has the DNA TGTGCCAGCAGCCACACAGATACGCAGTATTTT.

The chain is built from TRBV6-1 and TRBJ2-1; 14 positions match TRBD2. The CDR3 is made up of 16 amino acids. J gave up 7 bases and V 2 bases, and 4 bases lay outside the gene matches. The germline gives CDR1 MNHNS, CDR2 SASEGT. CDR3 nucleotide sequence: TGTGCCAGCAGTGAATCCCGGACTAGCGGGAGGAATGAGCAGTTCTTC. It encodes CASSESRTSGRNEQFF.

A remark on this clone: A much larger clone differs by one base, so this may be a read error. This chain links TRBV6-2 or TRBV6-3 with TRBJ2-3, with TRBD2 identical over 7 bases. The germline V gene has CDR1 MNHEY and CDR2 SVGEGT. CDR3 size: 14 residues. Losses at the gene ends were 2 bases for V and 1 base for J; bases not matched to a gene: 0. The DNA of the CDR3 is TGTGCCAGCAGTTACGCGGGAGGCACAGATACGCAGTATTTT. Amino acid sequence: CASSYAGGTDTQYF.

In this sample, this clone turned up a few times. The chain employs TRBV7-3 and TRBJ1-6; D possibly corresponds to TRBD1 (6 bases). The germline V gene has CDR1 SGHTA and CDR2 FQGTGA. Trimming took 2 bases from V and 6 from J, leaving 11 bases between them. The CDR3 consists of 15 residues. The CDR3 DNA is TGTGCCAGCAGCTTAGTTGGCAGGGGTAATTCACCCCTCCACTTT. Protein product: CASSLVGRGNSPLHF.

The chain has TRBV27 and TRBJ2-2, with 7 nucleotides matching TRBD1. The CDR3 runs to 15 residues. Germline loops: CDR1 MNHEY, CDR2 SMNVEV (reference sequence). The V segment lost 5 bases and the J segment 2 bases; nucleotides outside the gene matches: 5. The CDR3 sequence: CASSPEGANTGELFF. For the CDR3, the DNA is TGTGCCAGCAGTCCTGAGGGGGCTAACACCGGGGAGCTGTTTTTT.